This T cell receptor beta chain was captured by sequencing in a study of blood T cell repertoires in COVID-19. Trimming removed 3 bases from V and 5 bases from J, with 20 bases in between. This CDR3 has 16 amino acids. CDR1 SGDLS and CDR2 YYNGEE come from the germline V gene. Only in-frame clones appear in the TCRdb table, and some are missing; sequencing was by immunoSEQ multiplex PCR. This sample has roughly 180,000 clones; 81% occur once, and the top ten carry 11%. The gene calls are TRBV9 and TRBJ2-5; D might be TRBD1 (6 bases). The sequenced sample consisted of peripheral blood. This TCR was recovered from a woman in her forties with COVID-19, enrolled during active disease. The CDR3 loop reads CASSGVGGGGGETQYF. The CDR3 DNA reads TGTGCCAGCAGCGGCGTGGGTGGGGGCGGCGGTGAGACCCAGTACTTC. Filled out from reference TRBV9 and TRBJ2-5, the complete variable domain reads DSGVTQTPKHLITATGQRVTLRCSPRSGDLSVYWYQQSLDQGLQFLIQYYNGEERAKGNILERFSAQQFPDLHSELNLSSLELGDSALYFCASSGVGGGGGETQYFGPGTRLLVL.